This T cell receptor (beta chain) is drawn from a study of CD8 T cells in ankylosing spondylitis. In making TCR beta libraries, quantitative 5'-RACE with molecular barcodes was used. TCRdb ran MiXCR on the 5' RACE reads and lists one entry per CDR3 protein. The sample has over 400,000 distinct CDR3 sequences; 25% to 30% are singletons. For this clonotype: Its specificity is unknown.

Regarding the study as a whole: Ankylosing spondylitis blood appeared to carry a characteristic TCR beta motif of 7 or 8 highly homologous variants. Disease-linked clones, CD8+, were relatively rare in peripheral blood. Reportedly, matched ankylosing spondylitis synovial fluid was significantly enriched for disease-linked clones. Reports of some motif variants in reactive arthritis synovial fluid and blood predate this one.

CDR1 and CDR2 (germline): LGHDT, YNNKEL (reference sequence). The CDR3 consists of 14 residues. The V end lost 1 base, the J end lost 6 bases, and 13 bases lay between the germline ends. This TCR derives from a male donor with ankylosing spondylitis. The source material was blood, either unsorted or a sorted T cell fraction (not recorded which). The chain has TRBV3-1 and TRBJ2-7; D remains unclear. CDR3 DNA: TGTGCCAGCAGCCAAGGGACCGTTAGCTTCGAGCAGTACTTC. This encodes CASSQGTVSFEQYF.